The rows below give T cell receptor beta chains drawn from one sample of a study of neurological immune-mediated disorders. TCRdb reanalysed the 5' RACE reads using MiXCR and keeps one entry per CDR3 protein. The table shows tens of thousands of distinct CDR3 sequences, with approximately 14% occurring only once. Sequencing was performed on PBMCs. The source is a woman aged 50 to 60 in good health. Both conserved end residues are part of each CDR3. D genes are given only for firm matches. For some rows the clone size is stated as once, few or many, or as a class when expanded; others skip it.

clone_size: many; d_call: NA; cdr3_length: 14; v_call: TRBV5-8; j_call: TRBJ1-5; cdr3_nt: TGTGCCACCGAGCTTGGTTCAGGGAGACAGCCCCAGCATTTT; cdr3_aa: CATELGSGRQPQHF
clone_size: many; d_call: NA; cdr3_length: 14; v_call: TRBV4-1; j_call: TRBJ1-1; cdr3_nt: TGCGCCAGCAGCCAATCCCAGGGGTGGACTGAAGCTTTCTTT; cdr3_aa: CASSQSQGWTEAFF
clone_size: many; d_call: TRBD1; cdr3_length: 15; v_call: TRBV28; j_call: TRBJ1-6; cdr3_nt: TGTGCCAGCAGGTTTACCCGACAGGGCGGGTCACCCCTCCACTTT; cdr3_aa: CASRFTRQGGSPLHF
clone_size: many; d_call: TRBD2; cdr3_length: 15; v_call: TRBV28; j_call: TRBJ2-5; cdr3_nt: TGTGCCAGCAGTCCCGTCACGCGGGGGTCCGAGACCCAGTACTTC; cdr3_aa: CASSPVTRGSETQYF
clone_size: many; d_call: TRBD1; cdr3_length: 15; v_call: TRBV7-3; j_call: TRBJ2-7; cdr3_nt: TGTGCCAGCAGCTTAATCGGGACAGGGGGGAACGAGCAGTACTTC; cdr3_aa: CASSLIGTGGNEQYF
clone_size: many; d_call: NA; cdr3_length: 15; v_call: TRBV7-9; j_call: TRBJ1-1; cdr3_nt: TGTGCCAGCAGCTTAAAATTATCGGGGGACACTGAAGCTTTCTTT; cdr3_aa: CASSLKLSGDTEAFF
clone_size: NA; d_call: NA; cdr3_length: 16; v_call: TRBV5-1; j_call: TRBJ2-2; cdr3_nt: TGCGCCAGCAGCTTGGTCGACGGACCAAACACCGGGGAGCCGTTTTTT; cdr3_aa: CASSLVDGPNTGEPFF
clone_size: many; d_call: NA; cdr3_length: 16; v_call: TRBV5-1; j_call: TRBJ2-2; cdr3_nt: TGCGCCAGCAGCTTGTGGGGGGTTCTGAACACCGGGGAGCTGTTTTTT; cdr3_aa: CASSLWGVLNTGELFF
clone_size: many; d_call: NA; cdr3_length: 14; v_call: TRBV29-1; j_call: TRBJ2-1; cdr3_nt: TGCAGCGTTGCTGGCGGGACCCACTACAATGAGCAGTTCTTC; cdr3_aa: CSVAGGTHYNEQFF
clone_size: few; d_call: NA; cdr3_length: 14; v_call: TRBV5-1; j_call: TRBJ2-1; cdr3_nt: TGCGCCAGCAGCTTGGTGTCAGGGTCAGAAGGGCAGTTCTTC; cdr3_aa: CASSLVSGSEGQFF
clone_size: many; d_call: NA; cdr3_length: 16; v_call: TRBV28; j_call: TRBJ1-6; cdr3_nt: TGTGCCAGCAGTTTTTTTACAACCGGGCGGAATTCACCCCTCCACTTT; cdr3_aa: CASSFFTTGRNSPLHF
clone_size: many; d_call: NA; cdr3_length: 16; v_call: TRBV7-2; j_call: TRBJ2-2; cdr3_nt: TGTGCCAGCAGCTTTCGAGGGATGCTTGGTTCCGGGGAGCTGTTTTTT; cdr3_aa: CASSFRGMLGSGELFF
clone_size: many; d_call: NA; cdr3_length: 14; v_call: TRBV20-1; j_call: TRBJ1-4; cdr3_nt: TGCAGTGCGAATCAAGCCGGCCGGGCCGAAAAACTGTTTTTT; cdr3_aa: CSANQAGRAEKLFF
clone_size: NA; d_call: TRBD1; cdr3_length: 17; v_call: TRBV7-9; j_call: TRBJ2-7; cdr3_nt: TGTGCCAGCAGCCCCAAAGATGGGACAGGGAAATCGTACGAGCAGTACTTC; cdr3_aa: CASSPKDGTGKSYEQYF
clone_size: many; d_call: NA; cdr3_length: 14; v_call: TRBV9; j_call: TRBJ2-7; cdr3_nt: TGTGCCAGCAGCGTAGGAGGACATGGCTACGAGCAGTACTTC; cdr3_aa: CASSVGGHGYEQYF
clone_size: many; d_call: NA; cdr3_length: 14; v_call: TRBV5-4; j_call: TRBJ2-7; cdr3_nt: TGTGCCAGCAGCCCCGAGGCACTTTCTAACGAGCAGTACTTC; cdr3_aa: CASSPEALSNEQYF
clone_size: many; d_call: NA; cdr3_length: 16; v_call: TRBV11-3; j_call: TRBJ2-2; cdr3_nt: TGTGCCAGCAGCTTGCTCGGGCCCTCGAACACCGGGGAGCTGTTTTTT; cdr3_aa: CASSLLGPSNTGELFF
clone_size: many; d_call: TRBD1; cdr3_length: 15; v_call: TRBV10-3; j_call: TRBJ1-3; cdr3_nt: TGTGCCATCGGGAGACAGGGTGCGGCTGGAAACACCATATATTTT; cdr3_aa: CAIGRQGAAGNTIYF
clone_size: NA; d_call: NA; cdr3_length: 17; v_call: TRBV11-2; j_call: TRBJ2-1; cdr3_nt: TGTGCCAGCAGCCCCATGGTGCGGTCGAGCTCCTACAATGAGCAGTTCTTC; cdr3_aa: CASSPMVRSSSYNEQFF
clone_size: many; d_call: NA; cdr3_length: 14; v_call: TRBV9; j_call: TRBJ2-4; cdr3_nt: TGTGCCAGCAGCGTAGGGGTGGGCGTTGGCATTCAGTACTTC; cdr3_aa: CASSVGVGVGIQYF
clone_size: many; d_call: NA; cdr3_length: 16; v_call: TRBV12-3/TRBV12-4; j_call: TRBJ2-3; cdr3_nt: TGTGCCAGCAGTTCTCTGGAAGTCGGCCGCACAGATACGCAGTATTTT; cdr3_aa: CASSSLEVGRTDTQYF
clone_size: many; d_call: TRBD1; cdr3_length: 14; v_call: TRBV5-1; j_call: TRBJ1-6; cdr3_nt: TGCGCCAGCAGCGCGGGACAGGGTGATTCACCCCTCCACTTT; cdr3_aa: CASSAGQGDSPLHF
clone_size: many; d_call: NA; cdr3_length: 15; v_call: TRBV5-1; j_call: TRBJ2-1; cdr3_nt: TGCGCCAGCAGCTACCGACAGAGCTCCTACAATGAGCAGTTCTTC; cdr3_aa: CASSYRQSSYNEQFF
clone_size: NA; d_call: NA; cdr3_length: 16; v_call: TRBV18; j_call: TRBJ2-5; cdr3_nt: TGTGTCAGCTCACCTCAAGCGGACACCTCAAAAGAGACCCAGTACTTC; cdr3_aa: CVSSPQADTSKETQYF
clone_size: many; d_call: NA; cdr3_length: 14; v_call: TRBV5-1; j_call: TRBJ1-1; cdr3_nt: TGCGCCAGCAGCCCCTCTTACACGACCTTTGAAGCTTTCTTT; cdr3_aa: CASSPSYTTFEAFF
clone_size: NA; d_call: TRBD2; cdr3_length: 14; v_call: TRBV7-2; j_call: TRBJ2-3; cdr3_nt: TGTGCCAGCAGCTTTGCGGGGGGGTTATATACGCAGTATTTT; cdr3_aa: CASSFAGGLYTQYF
clone_size: NA; d_call: NA; cdr3_length: 15; v_call: TRBV3-1; j_call: TRBJ2-5; cdr3_nt: TGTGCCAGCAGCCTCGCCCGAGGGAGTGGGCAGACCCAGTACTTC; cdr3_aa: CASSLARGSGQTQYF
clone_size: many; d_call: NA; cdr3_length: 15; v_call: TRBV5-1; j_call: TRBJ1-5; cdr3_nt: TGCGCCAGCAGCTTGGCTTTGGGGGCCGATCAGCCCCAGCATTTT; cdr3_aa: CASSLALGADQPQHF
clone_size: many; d_call: NA; cdr3_length: 13; v_call: TRBV3-1; j_call: TRBJ1-3; cdr3_nt: TGTGCCAGCCGTTTGATGGGAGGAAACACCATATATTTT; cdr3_aa: CASRLMGGNTIYF
clone_size: many; d_call: TRBD2; cdr3_length: 16; v_call: TRBV5-1; j_call: TRBJ2-3; cdr3_nt: TGCGCCAGCAGCCTTGCACTAGCGGGAAGAACAGATACGCAGTATTTT; cdr3_aa: CASSLALAGRTDTQYF
clone_size: NA; d_call: NA; cdr3_length: 14; v_call: TRBV20-1; j_call: TRBJ2-1; cdr3_nt: TGCAGTGCTACAGGGGGGCCGGCCTACAATGAGCAGTTCTTC; cdr3_aa: CSATGGPAYNEQFF
clone_size: many; d_call: TRBD1; cdr3_length: 16; v_call: TRBV28; j_call: TRBJ2-1; cdr3_nt: TGTGCCAGCAGTTCGGCCGGGACAGGGATTTACAATGAGCAGTTCTTC; cdr3_aa: CASSSAGTGIYNEQFF
clone_size: many; d_call: NA; cdr3_length: 16; v_call: TRBV5-5; j_call: TRBJ1-2; cdr3_nt: TGTGCCAGCAGGACTCAAACAGGGCCTCGGGGCTATGGCTACACCTTC; cdr3_aa: CASRTQTGPRGYGYTF
clone_size: NA; d_call: NA; cdr3_length: 15; v_call: TRBV6-5; j_call: TRBJ1-5; cdr3_nt: TGTGCCAGCAGTCCCTACAGGGATAGCAATCAGCCCCAGCATTTT; cdr3_aa: CASSPYRDSNQPQHF
clone_size: many; d_call: NA; cdr3_length: 15; v_call: TRBV11-2; j_call: TRBJ2-1; cdr3_nt: TGTGCCAGCAGCTTAGCGGGGGTCCCCTACAATGAGCAGTTCTTC; cdr3_aa: CASSLAGVPYNEQFF
clone_size: many; d_call: TRBD2; cdr3_length: 15; v_call: TRBV7-9; j_call: TRBJ2-7; cdr3_nt: TGTGCCAGCAGTCCTACTAGCGGCCTAGCCTACGAGCAGTACTTC; cdr3_aa: CASSPTSGLAYEQYF
clone_size: many; d_call: NA; cdr3_length: 15; v_call: TRBV7-7; j_call: TRBJ2-1; cdr3_nt: TGTGCTAGCAGCCTAGGACTGGCAGCCTTCGATGAGCAGTTCTTC; cdr3_aa: CASSLGLAAFDEQFF
clone_size: many; d_call: TRBD2; cdr3_length: 15; v_call: TRBV15; j_call: TRBJ2-1; cdr3_nt: TGTGCCACCAGCAGAGATCTAGCGGGAGCTAATGAGCAGTTCTTC; cdr3_aa: CATSRDLAGANEQFF
clone_size: NA; d_call: NA; cdr3_length: 17; v_call: TRBV19; j_call: TRBJ2-2; cdr3_nt: TGTGCCAGTAGTATAGACGCAGGGTGGCCTCTTACCGGGGAGCTGTTTTTT; cdr3_aa: CASSIDAGWPLTGELFF